Below are 25 T cell receptor beta chains sequenced from a single sample in a study of breast tumors, draining lymph nodes, adjacent tissues. A single record per CDR3 protein comes from TCRdb applying MiXCR to the multiplex PCR reads. Among tens of thousands of distinct CDR3 sequences listed, around 28% were seen once. Axillary draining lymph nodes of breast cancer patients supplied the node samples. The sequencing input was axillary lymph node tissue. Receptors originate from a female donor with breast cancer. Some clones in this sample may be carry-over from other donors' samples.

This clonotype was found many times. This may be a read error, as it is one base from a much larger clone. This chain uses TRBV20-1 with TRBJ2-3; D is unresolved. The J call may be incorrect, as the DNA end agrees better with TRBJ1-5. The V gene's germline CDR1 is DFQATT and CDR2 SNEGSKA (reference sequence). CDR3 length: 13 residues. CDR3 in DNA: TGCAGTGCTAGTGTAGCGGCCACAGATACGCAGCATTTT. It yields the protein CSASVAATDTQHF.

This clonotype was picked up many times. The chain combines TRBV20-1 with TRBJ2-1, with 12 bases lining up with TRBD2. The CDR3 contains 14 residues. Germline assignment: CDR1 DFQATT and CDR2 SNEGSKA (reference sequence). V lost 5 bases to trimming and J lost 2 bases; unmatched junction nucleotides: 1. CDR3 bases: TGCAGTGCTCGGACTAGCGGGACCTACAATGAGCAGTTCTTC. Translation: CSARTSGTYNEQFF.

Concerning this clonotype itself: The CDR3 does not end in the conserved phenylalanine or tryptophan, so this is likely a read error. The chain recombines TRBV7-2 with TRBJ1-2; 9 nucleotides match TRBD1. The V and J ends lost 5 bases and 6 bases, in that order; junction bases with no gene match: 4. The germline CDR1 and CDR2 sequences are SGHTA and FQGNSA. This CDR3 is built from 13 residues. CDR3 loop: CASSRQGVNGYTL. The DNA of the CDR3 is TGTGCCAGCAGCAGACAGGGGGTGAATGGCTACACCCTC.

In this sample, this clonotype turned up many times. A single base separates this from a much larger clone, so it may be a read error. V usage is TRBV11-2 and J usage is TRBJ2-7, with D uncertain. This CDR3 has 14 amino acids. The V gene lost 5 bases and the J gene lost 6 bases, with 17 bases spanning the gap. Looked up from germline, CDR1 is SGHAT and CDR2 is FQNNGV. In nucleotides, the CDR3 is TGTGCCAGCAGCCCTTATGGTGTTCCCTCCGAGCAGTACTTC. It specifies CASSPYGVPSEQYF.

Ten or more counts support this clonotype. V usage is TRBV3-1 and J usage is TRBJ2-7; D is perhaps TRBD2 (5 bases). CDR1 LGHDT and CDR2 YNNKEL come from the germline V gene (reference sequence). The CDR3 totals 15 residues. With 1 base removed from V and 3 bases from J, the gap between germline ends came to 13 bases. The CDR3 reads CASSQVGPRGYEQYF. For the CDR3, the DNA is TGTGCCAGCAGCCAAGTCGGCCCTCGGGGCTACGAGCAGTACTTC.

This clonotype was observed many times. The chain has TRBV30 and TRBJ1-5; D gene uncertain. CDR1 is GTSNPN and CDR2 is SVGIG in the germline V gene (reference sequence). CDR3 length: 15 residues. Trimming left V 0 bases short and J 5 bases short, with 14 bases between. The chain's CDR3 is CAWSVLSARDQPQHF. In DNA form, the CDR3 reads TGTGCCTGGAGTGTACTCTCGGCGAGGGATCAGCCCCAGCATTTT.

The V gene is TRBV6-6, the J gene TRBJ1-5, with 8 bases identical to TRBD1. The trim removed 0 bases at V and 6 bases at J, leaving 1 base unmatched. Germline CDR1 is MNHNY and CDR2 is SVGAGI (reference sequence). This CDR3 region has 14 residues. CDR3 in DNA: TGTGCCAGCAGTTACTCACAGGGGGTTCAGCCCCAGCATTTT. It codes for CASSYSQGVQPQHF.

V is TRBV7-9 and J is TRBJ2-3, with 7 bases aligning to TRBD1. Germline V CDR1 and CDR2: SEHNR, FQNEAQ (reference sequence). The CDR3 has 15 amino acids. The J segment lost 3 bases and the V segment lost 5 bases, leaving 8 bases of the junction unmatched. The DNA for the CDR3 is TGTGCCAGCAGCCCGGCAGAGGGGGCGACAGATACGCAGTATTTT. This sequence encodes CASSPAEGATDTQYF.

This clonotype showed up many times. The chain employs TRBV6-2 or TRBV6-3 and TRBJ2-7, with TRBD2 matching 14 bases. Germline V gene sequence: CDR1 MNHEY, CDR2 SVGEGT. The CDR3 sequence is 19 residues long. V shed 0 bases, J shed 3 bases, and the junction held 10 bases outside the gene matches. The CDR3 loop is CASSYSGTGTSGSDYEQYF. The CDR3 nucleotides are TGTGCCAGCAGTTACTCCGGGACAGGGACTAGCGGGAGCGACTACGAGCAGTACTTC.

The sample holds many counts of this clonotype. The chain links TRBV29-1 to TRBJ2-1; D remains unclear. The CDR3 runs to 12 residues. Between the trimmed V and J ends, which lost 7 bases and 9 bases, there was a span of 16 bases. CDR1 is SQVTM and CDR2 is ANQGSEA in the germline V gene. The DNA for the CDR3 is TGCAGCGCCCCGCTCTCCACGGCTGAGCAGTTCTTC. Protein sequence: CSAPLSTAEQFF.

This clonotype was picked up many times. The rearrangement links TRBV12-3 or TRBV12-4 to TRBJ2-3, with 14 bases fitting TRBD2. V lost 5 bases to trimming and J lost 5 bases; unmatched junction nucleotides: 6. This CDR3 is built from 16 residues. CDR3 nucleotides: TGTGCCAGCAGTCCCGGGACTAGCGGGAGTCAAGATACGCAGTATTTT. Amino acid sequence: CASSPGTSGSQDTQYF.

This clonotype showed up many times. The CDR3 coding sequence is TGTGCCAGCAGACTCGACCGGTACTCTGGAAACACCATATATTTT. Translated: CASRLDRYSGNTIYF. This rearrangement joins TRBV12-3 or TRBV12-4 to TRBJ1-3; D is unclear. Trimming pared 6 bases from V and 0 bases from J, leaving 12 bases between. The CDR3 runs 15 residues.

A few counts support this clonotype. The genes are TRBV7-9 and TRBJ1-1, with a tentative D call TRBD1 (5 bases). The germline CDR1 and CDR2 sequences are SEHNR and FQNEAQ (reference sequence). This CDR3 contains 13 residues. V was pared by 2 bases and J by 3 bases, with 7 bases between. The CDR3 coding sequence is TGTGCCAGCAGCTTATCGGGGGACACTGAAGCTTTCTTT. The encoded protein is CASSLSGDTEAFF.

This clonotype was counted at least ten times. The chain is built from TRBV27 and TRBJ2-7, with 8 bases that match TRBD1. CDR1 is MNHEY, CDR2 SMNVEV, per germline (reference sequence). V shed 8 bases and J 1 base; nucleotides not matched to a gene: 7. The CDR3 loop spans 14 amino acids. This chain's CDR3 is CASRPGQVSYEQYF. CDR3 sequence (DNA): TGTGCCAGCCGCCCGGGACAGGTTTCCTACGAGCAGTACTTC.

A word on this clonotype: One junction end disagrees with the germline gene, perhaps due to a read error. This chain connects TRBV3-1 to TRBJ1-1, with TRBD1 as a possible D gene (5 bases). This CDR3 region has 15 residues. The germline V gene has CDR1 LGHDT and CDR2 YNNKEL (reference sequence). The chain's CDR3 is CASSQGGEGNTEAFF. CDR3 nucleotide sequence: TGTGCCAGCAGCCAAGGGGGGGAGGGAAACACTGAAGCATTCTTT.

The chain uses TRBV5-1 and TRBJ2-7, with D possibly being TRBD2 (5 bases). V was pared by 4 bases and J by 5 bases, with 19 bases between. The V gene's germline CDR1 is SGHRS and CDR2 YFSETQ. The CDR3 extends over 15 amino acids. CDR3 DNA sequence: TGCGCCAGCAGCAGTAGCGTGAGCTCCTACAACGAGCAGTACTTC. It yields the protein CASSSSVSSYNEQYF.

This clonotype was seen at least ten times. This chain uses TRBV4-3 with TRBJ2-7; D gene uncertain. Trimming removed 4 bases at V and 5 bases at J, with 12 bases between. The CDR3 loop spans 13 amino acids. Germline V gene sequence: CDR1 LGHNA, CDR2 YSLEER. CDR3 nucleotide sequence: TGCGCCAGCAGCCGATACAGCACCGACGAGCAGTACTTC. It yields the protein CASSRYSTDEQYF.

This clonotype showed up many times. The chain combines TRBV4-1 with TRBJ2-7; the D is unclear. CDR3 length: 15 amino acids. Germline V CDR1 and CDR2: MGHRA, YSYEKL. V lost 8 bases to trimming and J lost 4 bases, with 21 bases between them. CDR3 sequence (DNA): TGCGCCAGCTCTCCCACCGGAGATCCCTCTTACGAGCAGTACTTC. Amino acid sequence: CASSPTGDPSYEQYF.

The chain recombines TRBV5-6 with TRBJ1-2; D gene uncertain. This CDR3 comprises 14 residues. CDR1 and CDR2 from the germline V gene are SGHDT and YYEEEE. Trimming took off 4 bases at V and 4 bases at J, with 14 bases between the two ends. CDR3 loop: CASSPRTPSYGYTF. The DNA for the CDR3 is TGTGCCAGCAGCCCAAGGACTCCGAGCTATGGCTACACCTTC.

For this clonotype: Lacking the conserved final phenylalanine or tryptophan, this CDR3 likely reflects a read error. The gene calls are TRBV7-2 and TRBJ2-3; TRBD2 agrees at 13 bases. V dropped 8 bases and J dropped 7; count of bases not matched to a gene: 6. Germline values: CDR1 SGHTA, CDR2 FQGNSA. There are 14 residues in the CDR3. The CDR3: CASGLAGEKNTQYL. DNA of the CDR3: TGTGCCAGCGGACTAGCGGGAGAAAAGAATACGCAGTATCTT.

This sequence joins TRBV20-1 and TRBJ2-5; D might be TRBD1 (6 bases). V shed 0 bases and J shed 5 bases, with 10 bases lying between them. Per germline, CDR1 DFQATT and CDR2 SNEGSKA (reference sequence). This CDR3 spans 13 amino acids. The chain's CDR3 is CSAREQGVETQYF. CDR3 nucleotides: TGCAGTGCTAGAGAACAGGGTGTCGAGACCCAGTACTTC.

Note on this clonotype: A much larger clone is a single base away; this may be a read error. This chain connects TRBV5-6 to TRBJ2-5; D gene unclear. V gave up 4 bases and J gave up 3 bases, with 19 bases separating them. Germline values: CDR1 SGHDT, CDR2 YYEEEE. The CDR3 loop spans 16 amino acids. The CDR3 nucleotides are TGTGCCAGCAGCCCCGGAGTGTCCGGTGTTGAAGAGACCCAGTACTTC. Its translation: CASSPGVSGVEETQYF.

With regard to this clonotype: A much bigger clone sits one base away, suggesting this may be a read error. The V and J genes are TRBV20-1 and TRBJ2-1; 7 bases align to TRBD2. Germline assignment: CDR1 DFQATT and CDR2 SNEGSKA (reference sequence). Trimming at V came to 7 bases and at J to 9 bases, leaving 15 bases not matched to a gene. The CDR3 sequence is 14 residues long. DNA for the CDR3: TGCAGTGTTACTAGGGCTTGGGGGGGAACTGAGCAGTTCTTC. Translation: CSVTRAWGGTEQFF.

CDR3 sequence: CASSLEGRTEAFF. The CDR3 region has the DNA TGCGCCAGCAGCTTGGAAGGGAGGACTGAAGCTTTCTTT. The rearrangement uses TRBV5-1 and TRBJ1-1; D call uncertain. V lost 0 bases and J 5 bases, leaving 8 bases between the germline ends. Germline V gene lookup returns CDR1 SGHRS and CDR2 YFSETQ. The CDR3 is made up of 13 amino acids.

A word on this clonotype: One base away lies a much larger clone, so this may be a sequencing read error. This chain links TRBV7-8 with TRBJ1-1; D remains ambiguous. CDR3 size: 12 residues. CDR1 SGHVS and CDR2 FQNEAQ come from the germline V gene. The CDR3 spells CASSRALDEASF. CDR3 nucleotide sequence: TGTGCCAGCAGCCGGGCCCTCGATGAAGCTTCCTTT.